This TCR beta chain stems from a study of shared clonotypes between healthy human individuals. At the level of the study: CD4 naive and CD4 memory each took three plates per donor, while CD8 naive took two and CD8 memory one.

This clone was seen more than once but under ten times. Its antigen remains unidentified. CDR3 length equals 10 residues. CDR1 is SGHAT, CDR2 FQNNGV, per germline. Deletions cut 9 bases from V and 4 bases from J, with 4 bases between. In the study's own analysis: Without quality scores, immunoSEQ junctional reads could not be filtered like full-length reads. The data were produced by immunoSEQ multiplex PCR, yet TCRdb's version contains in-frame clones alone and is incomplete. From that table come the V and J calls and clone size; the DNA was used to work out D and trimming. The sample has around 600,000 clones, 95% to 98% seen once. The naive CD8 subset, CD45RO-negative cells positively selected for CCR7, excluded terminally differentiated effector memory CD45RA+ cells. Donors were healthy HIV-negative adults without recent acute infections or vaccinations. Broader study findings: Clonotype sharing across donors was expected to vary with sequencing depth.

Sequenced input: naive CD8+ T cells sorted from blood. The clonotype was recovered from a man between 25 and 39 years old in good health. V and J are TRBV11-2 and TRBJ2-1; no clear D gene. In DNA, the CDR3 is TGTGCCAGTGCGTACAATGAGCAGTTCTTC. Its protein is CASAYNEQFF.